Below, 3 T cell receptor beta chains from the same sample are listed, as sequenced in a study of naive and memory T cell subsets. Two oligonucleotides, mixed equimolar, formed the beta constant-region primer covering TRBC1 and TRBC2. Ligated cDNA was amplified by four rounds of PCR with nested alpha and beta constant-region primers and SP2. Each CDR3 protein is one row after TCRdb ran MiXCR on the UMI-ligation and nested PCR reads. The data hold around 30,000 distinct CDR3 sequences, with about a fifth observed a single time. The sequencing sample was made of effector memory CD4+ T cells from blood. The subset was: effector memory, CD45RA- CD27-. The receptor set was obtained from a human donor in good health.

This clonotype turned up a few times. The V and J genes are TRBV7-2 and TRBJ2-2; 12 bases map to TRBD2. The CDR3 is 16 residues long. J was trimmed by 6 bases and V by 4 bases; bases with no gene match: 6. CDR1 is SGHTA and CDR2 is FQGNSA in the germline V gene. In DNA, the CDR3 is TGTGCCAGCAGCTCTAGCGGGAGGGTTGCGGCCGGGGAGCTGTTTTTT. Its protein product is CASSSSGRVAAGELFF.

This clonotype was detected a few times. The rearrangement links TRBV6-2 or TRBV6-3 to TRBJ2-7, with 14 bases matching TRBD2. CDR3 size: 18 residues. The V gene end was trimmed by 5 bases and the J gene end by 5 bases; junction bases not matched to a gene: 14. Germline V gene data show CDR1 as MNHEY and CDR2 as SVGEGT. CDR3: CASSSRTSGRPLLNEQYF. CDR3 DNA sequence: TGTGCCAGCAGTAGCCGGACTAGCGGGAGGCCTCTCTTGAACGAGCAGTACTTC.

This clonotype came up a few times. The CDR3 DNA follows: TGTGCCAGCAGTCTCGGGCACGAGCAGTTCTTC. Translation: CASSLGHEQFF. The chain is built from TRBV27 and TRBJ2-1; no firm D call. Looked up from germline, CDR1 is MNHEY and CDR2 is SMNVEV (reference sequence). CDR3 length: 11 amino acids. V was trimmed by 5 bases and J by 10 bases, leaving 9 bases between them.